This T cell receptor (beta chain) was recorded in a study of CXCR3-negative and CXCR3-positive naive CD8 T cells. Findings and caveats of the study: For memory CD8+ cells diversity was much lower, but both naive subsets had comparably high diversity. CXCR3 expression dropped partially after cryopreservation, and most assays relied on fresh PBMCs. Naive CXCR3-negative cells resembled naive CXCR3-positive cells in TRBV-TRBJ usage; memory cells differed. The TRB CDR3s that CXCR3-positive naive cells carried were more hydrophobic than those of CXCR3-negative naive cells.

Details on this clonotype: Its antigen is currently unknown.

CDR3 size: 15 residues. The germline gives CDR1 SGHVS, CDR2 FQNEAQ. Through 5' RACE with UMI labels, the TRB cDNA libraries were prepared. TCRdb reanalyzed the 5' RACE reads and collapses them to one entry per CDR3 protein, without DNA. This table holds roughly 130,000 distinct CDR3 sequences. The chain carries TRBV7-8 and TRBJ2-2; the TCRdb call, TRBD1, lacks DNA for checking. The TCR was taken from a human donor in good health. Some clones in this sample may be carry-over from other donors' samples. The sequenced sample consisted of naive CXCR3+ CD8+ T cells from blood. Subset noted: CD45RO-CCR7+CD27+CD95- naive CD8+ T cells expressing CXCR3 (TNR3+). The CDR3 loop is CASSLGGASTGELFF.